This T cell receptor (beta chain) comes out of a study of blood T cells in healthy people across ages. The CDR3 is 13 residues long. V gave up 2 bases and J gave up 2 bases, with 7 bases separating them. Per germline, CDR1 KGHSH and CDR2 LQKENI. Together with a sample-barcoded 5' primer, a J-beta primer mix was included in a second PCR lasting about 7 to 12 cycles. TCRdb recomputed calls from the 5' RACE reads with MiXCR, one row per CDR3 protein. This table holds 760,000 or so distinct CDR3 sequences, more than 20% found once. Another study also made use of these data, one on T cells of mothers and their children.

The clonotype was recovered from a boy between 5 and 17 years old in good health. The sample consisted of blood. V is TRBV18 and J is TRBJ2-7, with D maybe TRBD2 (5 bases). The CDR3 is CASSPWGAYEQYF. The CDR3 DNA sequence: TGTGCCAGCTCACCATGGGGAGCCTACGAGCAGTACTTC. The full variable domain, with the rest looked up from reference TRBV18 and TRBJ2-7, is NAGVMQNPRHLVRRRGQEARLRCSPMKGHSHVYWYRQLPEEGLKFMVYLQKENIIDESGMPKERFSAEFPKEGPSILRIQQVVRGDSAAYFCASSPWGAYEQYFGPGTRLTVT.